This note documents a single TCR beta chain sequence. The target antigen is unknown. The data stem from a study of cytomegalovirus exposure and HLA in healthy donors. Study at large: The approximately 120 validation repertoires, a later analysis reported, used the same platform as the approximately 700 first-cohort repertoires.

Study conclusions and caveats: Generally TCR sequences proved uncommon, though certain public TCRs appeared in numerous donors. The finding came from a later analysis; first-cohort TCR clusters tended to co-occur in the 110 or so validation repertoires. Among TCR beta chains, those listed as cytomegalovirus-associated numbered about 160.

Trimming stripped 5 bases from V and 1 base from J, with 17 bases between. The CDR3 length is 16 residues. CDR1 is MDHEN and CDR2 is SYDVKM in the germline V gene. The repertoire was sequenced with immunoSEQ multiplex PCR; TCRdb's copy has only in-frame clones and lacks some. The profile shows over 150,000 clones, about 89% of them singletons. The chain combines TRBV28 with TRBJ1-1; D might be TRBD1 (5 bases). The sequence derives from a woman aged 18 to 35 in good health and CMV-seropositive. The sequenced material came from PBMCs. Here the CDR3 reads CASSPAGRTANTEAFF. The CDR3 DNA reads as TGTGCCAGCAGTCCCGCGGGGCGCACGGCGAACACTGAAGCTTTCTTT.